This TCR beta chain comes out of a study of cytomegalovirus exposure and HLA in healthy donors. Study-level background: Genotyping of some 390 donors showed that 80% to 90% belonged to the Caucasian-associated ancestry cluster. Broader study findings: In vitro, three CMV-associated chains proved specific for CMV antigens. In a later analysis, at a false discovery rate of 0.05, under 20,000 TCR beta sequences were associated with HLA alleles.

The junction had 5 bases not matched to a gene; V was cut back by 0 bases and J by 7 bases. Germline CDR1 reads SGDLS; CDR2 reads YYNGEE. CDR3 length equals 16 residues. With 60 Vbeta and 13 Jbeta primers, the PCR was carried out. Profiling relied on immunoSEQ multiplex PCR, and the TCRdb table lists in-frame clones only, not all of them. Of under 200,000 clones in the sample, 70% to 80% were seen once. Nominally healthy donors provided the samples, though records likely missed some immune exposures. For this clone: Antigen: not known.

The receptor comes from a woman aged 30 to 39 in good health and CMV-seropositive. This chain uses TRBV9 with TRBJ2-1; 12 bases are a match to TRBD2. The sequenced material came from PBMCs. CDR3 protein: CASSVGLAGVKNEQFF. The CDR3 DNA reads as TGTGCCAGCAGCGTAGGACTAGCGGGAGTAAAGAATGAGCAGTTCTTC.